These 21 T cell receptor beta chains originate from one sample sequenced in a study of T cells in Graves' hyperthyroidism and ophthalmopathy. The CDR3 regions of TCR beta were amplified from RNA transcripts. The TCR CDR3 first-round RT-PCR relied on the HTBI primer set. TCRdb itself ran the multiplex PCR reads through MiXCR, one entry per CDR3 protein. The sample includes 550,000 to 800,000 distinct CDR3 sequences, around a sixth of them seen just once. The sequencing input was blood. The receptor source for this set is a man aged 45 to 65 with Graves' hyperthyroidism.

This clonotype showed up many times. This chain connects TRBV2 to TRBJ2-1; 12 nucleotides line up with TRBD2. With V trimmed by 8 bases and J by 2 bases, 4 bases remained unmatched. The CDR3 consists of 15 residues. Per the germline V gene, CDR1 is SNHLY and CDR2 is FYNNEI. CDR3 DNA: TGTGCCAGCCGTCGGACTAGCGGGACCTACAATGAGCAGTTCTTC. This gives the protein CASRRTSGTYNEQFF.

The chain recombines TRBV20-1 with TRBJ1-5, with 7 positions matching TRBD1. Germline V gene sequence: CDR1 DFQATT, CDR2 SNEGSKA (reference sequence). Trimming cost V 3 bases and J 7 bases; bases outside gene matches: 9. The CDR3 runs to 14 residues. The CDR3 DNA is TGCAGTGCTAGGCCGACAGGGCAAGACCAGCCCCAGCATTTT. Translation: CSARPTGQDQPQHF.

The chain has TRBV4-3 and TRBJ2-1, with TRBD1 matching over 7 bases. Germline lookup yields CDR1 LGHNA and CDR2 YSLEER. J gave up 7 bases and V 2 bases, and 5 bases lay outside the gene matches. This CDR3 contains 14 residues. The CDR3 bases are TGCGCCAGCAGCCAACTCGGACAGGCTAATGAGCAGTTCTTC. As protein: CASSQLGQANEQFF.

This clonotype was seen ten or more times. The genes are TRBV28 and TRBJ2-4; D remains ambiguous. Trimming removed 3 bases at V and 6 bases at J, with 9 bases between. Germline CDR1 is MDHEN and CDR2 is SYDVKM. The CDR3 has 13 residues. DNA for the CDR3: TGTGCCAGCAGTTTGGAGACGCCAAACATTCAGTACTTC. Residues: CASSLETPNIQYF.

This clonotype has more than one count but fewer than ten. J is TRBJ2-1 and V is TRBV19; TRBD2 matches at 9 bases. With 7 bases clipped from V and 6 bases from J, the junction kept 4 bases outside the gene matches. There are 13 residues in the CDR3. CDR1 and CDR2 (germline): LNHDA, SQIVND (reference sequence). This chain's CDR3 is CASNAGGGNEQFF. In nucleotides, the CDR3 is TGTGCCAGTAACGCGGGAGGGGGCAATGAGCAGTTCTTC. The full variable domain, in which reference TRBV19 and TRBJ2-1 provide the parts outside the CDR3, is DGGITQSPKYLFRKEGQNVTLSCEQNLNHDAMYWYRQDPGQGLRLIYYSQIVNDFQKGDIAEGYSVSREKKESFPLTVTSAQKNPTAFYLCASNAGGGNEQFFGPGTRLTVL.

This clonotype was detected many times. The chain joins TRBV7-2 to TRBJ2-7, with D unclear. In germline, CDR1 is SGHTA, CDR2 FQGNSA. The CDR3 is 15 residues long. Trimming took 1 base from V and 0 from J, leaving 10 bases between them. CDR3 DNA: TGTGCCAGCAGCTTAGAAGCTAGGTCCTCCTACGAGCAGTACTTC. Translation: CASSLEARSSYEQYF.

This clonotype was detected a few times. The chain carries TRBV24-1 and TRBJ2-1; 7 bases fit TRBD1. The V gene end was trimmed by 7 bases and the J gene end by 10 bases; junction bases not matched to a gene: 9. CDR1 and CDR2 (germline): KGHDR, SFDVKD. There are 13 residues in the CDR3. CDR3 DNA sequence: TGTGCCACCAGCGCCACCCCGGGACAGGAGCAGTTCTTC. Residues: CATSATPGQEQFF.

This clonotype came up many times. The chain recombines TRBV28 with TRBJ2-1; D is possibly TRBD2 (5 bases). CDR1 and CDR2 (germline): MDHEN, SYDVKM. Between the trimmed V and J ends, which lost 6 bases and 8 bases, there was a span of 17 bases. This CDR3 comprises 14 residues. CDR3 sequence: CASSSGNARYEQFF. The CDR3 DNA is TGTGCCAGCAGCTCCGGGAACGCGAGGTATGAGCAGTTCTTC. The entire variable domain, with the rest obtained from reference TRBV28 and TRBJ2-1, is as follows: DVKVTQSSRYLVKRTGEKVFLECVQDMDHENMFWYRQDPGLGLRLIYFSYDVKMKEKGDIPEGYSVSREKKERFSLILESASTNQTSMYLCASSSGNARYEQFFGPGTRLTVL.

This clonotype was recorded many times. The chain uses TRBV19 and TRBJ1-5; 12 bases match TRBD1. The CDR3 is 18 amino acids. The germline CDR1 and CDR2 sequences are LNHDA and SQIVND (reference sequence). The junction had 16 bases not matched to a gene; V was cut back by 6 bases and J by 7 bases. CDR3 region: CASSPTSGTGGGWQPQHF. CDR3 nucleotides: TGTGCCAGTAGCCCTACCTCCGGGACAGGGGGCGGGTGGCAGCCCCAGCATTTT.

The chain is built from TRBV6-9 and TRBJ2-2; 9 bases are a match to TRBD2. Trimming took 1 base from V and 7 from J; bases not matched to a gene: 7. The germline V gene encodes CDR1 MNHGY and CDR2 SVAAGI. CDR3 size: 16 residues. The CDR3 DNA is TGTGCCAGCAGTTATTTGCGGGAGGGCCTTGGCGGGGAGCTGTTTTTT. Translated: CASSYLREGLGGELFF.

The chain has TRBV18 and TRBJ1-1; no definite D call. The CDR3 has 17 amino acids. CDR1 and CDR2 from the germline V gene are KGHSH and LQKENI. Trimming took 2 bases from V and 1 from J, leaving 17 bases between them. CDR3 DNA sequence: TGTGCCAGCTCACCATGGCATGGCACCACTTCGAACACTGAAGCTTTCTTT. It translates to CASSPWHGTTSNTEAFF.

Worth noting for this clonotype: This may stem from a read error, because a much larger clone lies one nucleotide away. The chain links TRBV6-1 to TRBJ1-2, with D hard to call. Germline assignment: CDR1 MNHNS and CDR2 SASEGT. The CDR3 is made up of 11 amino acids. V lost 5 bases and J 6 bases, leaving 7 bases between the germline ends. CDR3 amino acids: CASSHGDGYTF. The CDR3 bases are TGTGCCAGCAGTCATGGGGATGGCTACACCTTC.

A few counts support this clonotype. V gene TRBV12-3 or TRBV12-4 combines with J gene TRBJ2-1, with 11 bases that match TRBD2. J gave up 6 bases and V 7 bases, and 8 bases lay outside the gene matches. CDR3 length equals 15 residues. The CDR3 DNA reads TGTGCCAGCACCAAACTAGCGGGAGAGGGCAATGAGCAGTTCTTC. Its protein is CASTKLAGEGNEQFF.

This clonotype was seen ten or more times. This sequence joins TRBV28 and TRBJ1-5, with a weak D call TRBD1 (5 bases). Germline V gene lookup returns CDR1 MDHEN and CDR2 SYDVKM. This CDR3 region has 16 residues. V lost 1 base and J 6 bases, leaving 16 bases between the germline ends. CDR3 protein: CASSLFGAVMVQPQHF. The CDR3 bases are TGTGCCAGCAGTTTATTCGGGGCGGTAATGGTTCAGCCCCAGCATTTT.

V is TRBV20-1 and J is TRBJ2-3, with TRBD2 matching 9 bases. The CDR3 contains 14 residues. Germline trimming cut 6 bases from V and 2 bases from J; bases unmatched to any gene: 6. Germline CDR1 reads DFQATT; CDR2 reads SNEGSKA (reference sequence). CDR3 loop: CSARTSEDTDTQYF. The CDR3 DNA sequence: TGCAGTGCGCGGACTAGCGAAGACACAGATACGCAGTATTTT.

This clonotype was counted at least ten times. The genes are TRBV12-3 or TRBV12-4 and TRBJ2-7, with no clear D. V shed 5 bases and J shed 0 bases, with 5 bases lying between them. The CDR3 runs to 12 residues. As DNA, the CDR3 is TGTGCCAGCAGTGTTAGCTCCTACGAGCAGTACTTC. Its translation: CASSVSSYEQYF.

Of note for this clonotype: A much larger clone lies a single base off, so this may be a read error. The CDR3 nucleotides read TGTGCCAGCAGCCTACAGGGATGGGCCGGGGAGCTGTTTTTT. It codes for CASSLQGWAGELFF. The genes are TRBV14 and TRBJ2-2, with a tentative D call TRBD1 (6 bases). Germline V gene lookup returns CDR1 SGHDN and CDR2 FVKESK. The length of the CDR3 is 14 residues. V lost 4 bases to trimming and J lost 6 bases, with 12 bases between them.

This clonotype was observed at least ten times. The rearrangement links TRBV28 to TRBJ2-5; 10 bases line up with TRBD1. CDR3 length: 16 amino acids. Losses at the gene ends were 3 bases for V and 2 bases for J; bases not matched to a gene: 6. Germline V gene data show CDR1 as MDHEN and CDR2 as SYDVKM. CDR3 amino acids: CASSFPGQGIQETQYF. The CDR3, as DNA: TGTGCCAGCAGTTTTCCGGGACAGGGGATACAAGAGACCCAGTACTTC.

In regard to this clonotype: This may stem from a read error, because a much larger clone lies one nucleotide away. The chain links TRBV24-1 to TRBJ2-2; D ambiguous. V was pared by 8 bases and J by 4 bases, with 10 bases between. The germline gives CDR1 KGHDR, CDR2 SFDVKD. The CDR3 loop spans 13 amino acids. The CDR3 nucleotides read TGTGCCACCAAAGGTCCGAGCACCGGGGAGCTGTTTTTT. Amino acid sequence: CATKGPSTGELFF.

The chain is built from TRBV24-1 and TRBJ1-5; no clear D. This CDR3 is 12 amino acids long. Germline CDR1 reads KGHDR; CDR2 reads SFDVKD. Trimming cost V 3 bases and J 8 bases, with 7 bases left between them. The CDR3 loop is CATSDRDKPQHF. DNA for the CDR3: TGTGCCACCAGTGATCGTGATAAGCCCCAGCATTTT.

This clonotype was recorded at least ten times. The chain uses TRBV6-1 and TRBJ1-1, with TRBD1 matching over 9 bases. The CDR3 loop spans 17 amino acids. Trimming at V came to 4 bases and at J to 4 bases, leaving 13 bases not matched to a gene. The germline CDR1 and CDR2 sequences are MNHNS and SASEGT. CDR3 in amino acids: CASSGGTGTKLGTEAFF. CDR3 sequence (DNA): TGTGCCAGCAGTGGGGGGACAGGGACCAAATTAGGCACTGAAGCTTTCTTT.